The subject of this entry is one TCR beta chain. This record belongs to a study of cytomegalovirus exposure and HLA in healthy donors. Germline V gene data show CDR1 as MNHEY and CDR2 as SMNVEV (reference sequence). V was shortened by 5 bases and J by 2 bases, with 9 bases between the two germline ends. The CDR3 is 13 amino acids. PCR employed 60 Vbeta and 13 Jbeta primers. Only in-frame clones appear in the TCRdb table, and some are missing; sequencing was by immunoSEQ multiplex PCR. The sample has more than 85,000 clones; about four fifths are singletons. This rearrangement joins TRBV27 to TRBJ1-2, with D possibly TRBD1 on 6 matching bases. The source material was PBMCs. The sequence came from a man aged 25-45 years in good health and CMV-seronegative. The CDR3 protein is CASSPGVNYGYTF. CDR3 coding DNA: TGTGCCAGCAGTCCAGGGGTGAACTATGGCTACACCTTC.